Listed below are T cell receptor beta chains from one sample, sequenced in a study of monozygotic twins with inflammatory bowel disease. Following a re-call of the 5' RACE reads, TCRdb has one entry per CDR3 protein and lacks DNA. The table lists roughly 320,000 distinct CDR3 sequences. The sample comprised blood. The receptor source for this set is a human donor with ulcerative colitis or Crohn's disease, or a healthy co-twin of an affected twin (not recorded which). Both conserved end residues are part of each CDR3.

v_call: TRBV6-2/TRBV6-3; j_call: TRBJ2-7; cdr3_aa: CASREEIYEQYF
v_call: TRBV29-1; j_call: TRBJ1-1; cdr3_aa: CSVEDRQGPFEAFF
v_call: TRBV7-8; j_call: TRBJ1-5; cdr3_aa: CASSPRSGGAYNQPQHF
v_call: TRBV6-2/TRBV6-3; j_call: TRBJ2-7; cdr3_aa: CASSSLWDRQYEQYF
v_call: TRBV7-2; j_call: TRBJ2-7; cdr3_aa: CASSSQGGYYEQYF
v_call: TRBV29-1; j_call: TRBJ2-1; cdr3_aa: CSQGGAPGGEQFF
v_call: TRBV6-2/TRBV6-3; j_call: TRBJ2-1; cdr3_aa: CASSGGDNEQFF
v_call: TRBV7-2; j_call: TRBJ2-7; cdr3_aa: CASSLGGQGVAYEQYF
v_call: TRBV28; j_call: TRBJ2-7; cdr3_aa: CASRSDRQRSYEQYF
v_call: TRBV28; j_call: TRBJ2-2; cdr3_aa: CASRNSGGLTNTGELFF
v_call: TRBV12-3/TRBV12-4; j_call: TRBJ1-6; cdr3_aa: CASTIQGNGSPLHF
v_call: TRBV7-2; j_call: TRBJ2-7; cdr3_aa: CASRRTSGDYEQYF
v_call: TRBV27; j_call: TRBJ2-3; cdr3_aa: CASSSRGADTQYF
v_call: TRBV20-1; j_call: TRBJ1-5; cdr3_aa: CSVAGASNQPQHF
v_call: TRBV12-3/TRBV12-4; j_call: TRBJ2-5; cdr3_aa: CASSSASGVKETQYF
v_call: TRBV7-9; j_call: TRBJ2-7; cdr3_aa: CASSLGGPDYEQYF
v_call: TRBV12-3/TRBV12-4; j_call: TRBJ1-6; cdr3_aa: CASIAGTGGSPLHF
v_call: TRBV7-2; j_call: TRBJ1-4; cdr3_aa: CASSPRVGFKEKLFF
v_call: TRBV5-4; j_call: TRBJ1-1; cdr3_aa: CASSFGLRGMNTEAFF
v_call: TRBV15; j_call: TRBJ2-7; cdr3_aa: CATSRHTGASDEQYF
v_call: TRBV5-5; j_call: TRBJ2-5; cdr3_aa: CASSFQGAETQYF
v_call: TRBV7-2; j_call: TRBJ2-1; cdr3_aa: CASTPMGVASTIGQFF
v_call: TRBV28; j_call: TRBJ2-5; cdr3_aa: CASTYGGGETQYF
v_call: TRBV5-4; j_call: TRBJ1-5; cdr3_aa: CASSRQGSGSNQPQHF
v_call: TRBV30; j_call: TRBJ2-7; cdr3_aa: CAWSADRAPFEQYF
v_call: TRBV19; j_call: TRBJ2-1; cdr3_aa: CASSTETGRNEQFF
v_call: TRBV24-1; j_call: TRBJ2-1; cdr3_aa: CATSDSWTSEQFF
v_call: TRBV5-1; j_call: TRBJ2-2; cdr3_aa: CASRLGTSDNTGELFF
v_call: TRBV12-3/TRBV12-4; j_call: TRBJ1-6; cdr3_aa: CASSSSTGTGGTYNSPLHF
v_call: TRBV27; j_call: TRBJ2-3; cdr3_aa: CASSLKDNKDTQYF
v_call: TRBV20-1; j_call: TRBJ1-2; cdr3_aa: CSASSQGTYGYTF
v_call: TRBV11-2; j_call: TRBJ2-3; cdr3_aa: CASSFRFGTSGYTDTQYF
v_call: TRBV28; j_call: TRBJ1-5; cdr3_aa: CASSLTNRTPQHF
v_call: TRBV20-1; j_call: TRBJ2-1; cdr3_aa: CSARDQDREETSGSHEQFF
v_call: TRBV7-2; j_call: TRBJ2-7; cdr3_aa: CASSPILGGQGPYEQYF
v_call: TRBV24-1; j_call: TRBJ2-7; cdr3_aa: CATSRGRSYEQYF
v_call: TRBV7-9; j_call: TRBJ1-1; cdr3_aa: CVSLVTVNTEAFF
v_call: TRBV27; j_call: TRBJ1-5; cdr3_aa: CASSSKQSYNQPQHF
v_call: TRBV18; j_call: TRBJ2-5; cdr3_aa: CASSPTGVETQYF
v_call: TRBV27; j_call: TRBJ1-5; cdr3_aa: CASSSQQYSNQPQHF
v_call: TRBV20-1; j_call: TRBJ2-3; cdr3_aa: CSATHSGGNTDTQYF
v_call: TRBV28; j_call: TRBJ2-7; cdr3_aa: CASSANRGSLSSYEQYF
v_call: TRBV14; j_call: TRBJ2-1; cdr3_aa: CASSPRTGPPSGIFNEQFF
v_call: TRBV6-1; j_call: TRBJ1-5; cdr3_aa: CASRRGQGIQPQHF
v_call: TRBV5-1; j_call: TRBJ2-7; cdr3_aa: CASSTGTSGRSIYEQYF
v_call: TRBV4-3; j_call: TRBJ2-1; cdr3_aa: CASSQDRTSVSYNEQFF
v_call: TRBV12-3/TRBV12-4; j_call: TRBJ2-7; cdr3_aa: CASSGSGGREQYF
v_call: TRBV19; j_call: TRBJ1-5; cdr3_aa: CASSIRGSNQPQHF
v_call: TRBV6-5; j_call: TRBJ1-2; cdr3_aa: CASSYPGQGSYGYTF
v_call: TRBV5-1; j_call: TRBJ2-1; cdr3_aa: CASSGGNSYNEQFF
v_call: TRBV6-1; j_call: TRBJ2-1; cdr3_aa: CASSRSGVSGLDNEQFF
v_call: TRBV10-3; j_call: TRBJ2-7; cdr3_aa: CAISGGTGLYEQYF
v_call: TRBV7-2; j_call: TRBJ2-2; cdr3_aa: CASSLVMAGTGELFF
v_call: TRBV12-3/TRBV12-4; j_call: TRBJ1-5; cdr3_aa: CASSPQGEINQPQHF